This T cell receptor (beta chain) was sequenced during a study of kidney transplant recipient with SARS-CoV-2 infection. The CDR3 spans 12 residues. TCRdb re-called the reads with MiXCR, one entry per CDR3 protein. The table lists approximately 240,000 distinct CDR3 sequences, about 30% of them singletons, with roughly 7% in the top ten. About this clonotype itself: This could be a read error, since a much larger clone is one nucleotide away.

The chain joins TRBV12-3 or TRBV12-4 to TRBJ1-5; D not resolved. This receptor was identified in a male patient in his thirties who had COVID-19 and was a kidney transplant recipient. Some of the T cells may derive from the graft donor. This specimen consisted of a blood sample, obtained at baseline and between days 110 and 120 from a kidney transplant recipient. DNA of the CDR3: TGTGCCAGCAGTTCTAACGGGCAGCACCAGCATTTT. Amino acids: CASSSNGQHQHF.